Presented here are 22 T cell receptor beta chains from one specimen sequenced in a study of CD8+CD57+ T cells in acquired aplastic anemia. Using genomic DNA as the template, TCR beta VDJ and CDR3 profiling was carried out. TCRdb ran MiXCR on the reads and lists one entry per CDR3 protein. The top ten hold approximately 8.3% of the sample, which has some 68,000 distinct CDR3 sequences, around half seen once. Material for sequencing was sorted CD4+, CD8+, or CD8+CD57+ T cells (not recorded which) from PBMCs. These receptors were collected from a human donor in good health, serving as a control.

The chain couples TRBV20-1 to TRBJ2-7; D not certain. Per germline, CDR1 DFQATT and CDR2 SNEGSKA (reference sequence). Trimming pared 3 bases from V and 0 bases from J, leaving 15 bases between. The CDR3 is 15 residues long. CDR3 sequence reads: CSASRDLLFSYEQYF. The CDR3 region has the DNA TGCAGTGCTAGCCGCGACCTCCTATTCTCCTACGAGCAGTACTTC.

The rearrangement uses TRBV7-3 and TRBJ1-6, with D uncertain. Trimming removed 2 bases from V and 10 bases from J, with 3 bases in between. Germline CDR1 is SGHTA and CDR2 is FQGTGA. This CDR3 spans 11 amino acids. The CDR3 coding sequence is TGTGCCAGCAGCTTAGAATCACCCCTCCACTTT. The encoded protein is CASSLESPLHF.

The chain couples TRBV11-1 to TRBJ1-2; 7 nucleotides line up with TRBD1. Looked up from germline, CDR1 is SGHAT and CDR2 is FQDESV (reference sequence). V trimming: 5 bases; J trimming: 3 bases; junction bases outside the gene matches: 12. The CDR3 runs to 16 residues. CDR3 bases: TGTGCCAGCAGCAATCACCCCCGTGACAGGGACTATGGCTACACCTTC. Residues: CASSNHPRDRDYGYTF. The full variable domain, with the rest looked up from reference TRBV11-1 and TRBJ1-2, is EAEVAQSPRYKITEKSQAVAFWCDPISGHATLYWYRQILGQGPELLVQFQDESVVDDSQLPKDRFSAERLKGVDSTLKIQPAELGDSAMYLCASSNHPRDRDYGYTFGSGTRLTVV.

This clonotype has a count of ten or more. A much larger clone differs by one base, so this may be a read error. J is TRBJ1-2 and V is TRBV2; TRBD1 agrees at 7 bases. There are 12 residues in the CDR3. Germline CDR1 and CDR2: SNHLY and FYNNEI. The CDR3 DNA is TGTGTCTCCTTTGGGACAGAGCATGGCTACACCTTC. Its translation is CVSFGTEHGYTF.

The chain carries TRBV20-1 and TRBJ1-1, with 9 bases matching TRBD1. CDR1 is DFQATT, CDR2 SNEGSKA, per germline (reference sequence). J was trimmed by 6 bases and V by 6 bases; bases with no gene match: 8. CDR3 length equals 13 residues. The CDR3, as DNA: TGCAGTGCCCCGCGGACAGGGGAAGCTGAAGCTTTCTTT. Its protein product is CSAPRTGEAEAFF.

To note about this clonotype: Without the conserved terminal phenylalanine or tryptophan, this CDR3 likely stems from a read error. No DNA is shown, since the ends of the CDR3 on it are uncertain; the CDR3 is the one TCRdb lists. The V gene is TRBV12-3 or TRBV12-4, the J gene TRBJ2-7; TRBD1 reflects the table's D call only, with no check against the DNA. The CDR3 is 12 residues long, ends included. The CDR3 loop is CASRGQGDERYS.

The gene calls are TRBV19 and TRBJ2-7; D not resolved. With 4 bases removed from V and 0 bases from J, the gap between germline ends came to 7 bases. CDR3 length: 13 residues. Per germline, CDR1 LNHDA and CDR2 SQIVND (reference sequence). Written as DNA, the CDR3 is TGTGCCAGTAGTAAGGGTCGCTCCTACGAGCAGTACTTC. It encodes CASSKGRSYEQYF.

This clonotype was found many times. The V call is TRBV19, the J call TRBJ2-2, with 10 nucleotides matching TRBD1. V lost 4 bases, J lost 3 bases, and 8 bases stayed unmatched. This CDR3 spans 17 amino acids. The germline V gene has CDR1 LNHDA and CDR2 SQIVND (reference sequence). The chain's CDR3 is CASSSGTGVLDTGELFF. CDR3 DNA: TGTGCCAGTAGTAGCGGGACAGGGGTATTAGACACCGGGGAGCTGTTTTTT.

This clonotype was recorded many times. This chain uses TRBV4-1 with TRBJ1-2; D not resolved. V lost 0 bases and J lost 5, with 7 bases in between. From germline, CDR1 is MGHRA and CDR2 YSYEKL. The CDR3 is made up of 13 amino acids. The DNA of the CDR3 is TGCGCCAGCAGCCAAGACGGGGTATATGGCTACACCTTC. It is translated as CASSQDGVYGYTF.

The chain uses TRBV29-1 and TRBJ1-1; D gene ambiguous. The CDR3 has 12 residues. The germline V and J ends were trimmed by 4 bases and 3 bases, with 9 bases remaining between them. Germline V gene sequence: CDR1 SQVTM, CDR2 ANQGSEA. This CDR3 is CSVGVRDTEAFF. CDR3 bases: TGCAGCGTTGGGGTACGCGACACTGAAGCTTTCTTT. Together with reference TRBV29-1 and TRBJ1-1, the CDR3 gives the full variable domain: SAVISQKPSRDICQRGTSLTIQCQVDSQVTMMFWYRQQPGQSLTLIATANQGSEATYESGFVIDKFPISRPNLTFSTLTVSNMSPEDSSIYLCSVGVRDTEAFFGQGTRLTVV.

Ten or more counts support this clonotype. Here the CDR3 reads CASSAEAAGAVNEQFF. The CDR3 DNA reads as TGTGCCAGCAGCGCGGAGGCGGCAGGGGCAGTCAATGAGCAGTTCTTC. This rearrangement joins TRBV9 to TRBJ2-1; D might be TRBD1 (6 bases). The germline CDR1 and CDR2 sequences are SGDLS and YYNGEE. The CDR3 runs 16 residues. V was pared by 3 bases and J by 6 bases, with 19 bases between.

V is TRBV15 and J is TRBJ1-5; no reliable D call. CDR3 length equals 14 residues. V shed 3 bases and J shed 3 bases, with 9 bases lying between them. CDR1 is LNHNV, CDR2 YYDKDF, per germline (reference sequence). DNA of the CDR3: TGTGCCACCAGCAGTCGACGGCACAATCAGCCCCAGCATTTT. Its translation: CATSSRRHNQPQHF.

This chain uses TRBV6-1 with TRBJ1-2; 8 nucleotides agree with TRBD1. Germline V lookup: CDR1 MNHNS, CDR2 SASEGT. CDR3 length: 13 amino acids. V lost 7 bases and J lost 5; bases outside the gene matches: 6. The CDR3 loop reads CASNRDRGYGYTF. In DNA, the CDR3 is TGTGCCAGCAACCGCGACAGGGGATATGGCTACACCTTC.

CDR3 protein: CAISVGQANTGELFF. The DNA of the CDR3 is TGTGCCATCAGCGTGGGACAAGCGAACACCGGGGAGCTGTTTTTT. The V and J genes are TRBV10-3 and TRBJ2-2; perhaps TRBD1 as D (6 bases). V lost 6 bases to trimming and J lost 0 bases, with 11 bases between them. The germline V gene has CDR1 ENHRY and CDR2 SYGVKD. The CDR3 consists of 15 residues.

This clonotype came up a few times. The DNA for the CDR3 is TGTGCCAGCAGCCTCGACAGGGAGGCTTCCTACGAGCAGTACTTC. As protein: CASSLDREASYEQYF. V gene TRBV5-6 combines with J gene TRBJ2-7; maybe TRBD1 (7 bases). This CDR3 is 15 amino acids long. Germline values: CDR1 SGHDT, CDR2 YYEEEE. The V end was cut by 4 bases, the J end by 1 base, with 15 bases between. Variable domain in full (rest from reference TRBV5-6 and TRBJ2-7): DAGVTQSPTHLIKTRGQQVTLRCSPKSGHDTVSWYQQALGQGPQFIFQYYEEEERQRGNFPDRFSGHQFPNYSSELNVNALLLGDSALYLCASSLDREASYEQYFGPGTRLTVT.

This clonotype has at least ten counts. This chain links TRBV6-1 with TRBJ2-5; 11 bases are a match to TRBD2. Trimming cost V 5 bases and J 3 bases; bases outside gene matches: 14. This CDR3 has 18 amino acids. Per germline, CDR1 MNHNS and CDR2 SASEGT. The CDR3 protein is CASSPYAGLAELKETQYF. The DNA of the CDR3 is TGTGCCAGCAGTCCATACGCGGGACTAGCGGAACTAAAAGAGACCCAGTACTTC.

This clonotype was picked up many times. The chain links TRBV12-3 or TRBV12-4 to TRBJ2-3, with 7 bases matching TRBD2. The CDR3 length is 16 residues. J was trimmed by 0 bases and V by 6 bases; bases with no gene match: 9. The CDR3 loop is CASSRSASGSTDTQYF. DNA of the CDR3: TGTGCCAGCAGCCGTTCGGCTAGCGGAAGCACAGATACGCAGTATTTT.

The chain links TRBV2 to TRBJ2-7; D gene uncertain. This CDR3 is 10 amino acids long. CDR1 SNHLY and CDR2 FYNNEI come from the germline V gene. Trimming cost V 8 bases and J 6 bases, with 8 bases left between them. The CDR3 nucleotides are TGTGCCAGCGGGAATAGCGAGCAGTACTTC. It is translated as CASGNSEQYF.

Only one count was recorded for this clonotype. The CDR3 sequence is CASSQTGYEQYF. The CDR3 DNA sequence: TGTGCCAGCAGCCAAACAGGGTACGAGCAGTACTTC. The V call is TRBV7-8, the J call TRBJ2-7; weak D call: TRBD1 (6 bases). Germline CDR1 is SGHVS and CDR2 is FQNEAQ. The CDR3 is 12 amino acids. The ends were cut back, 5 bases at V and 4 bases at J, with 9 bases in the middle.

The chain employs TRBV10-3 and TRBJ2-7; TRBD1 matches 7 bases. The CDR3 is 13 amino acids. V shed 10 bases and J 5 bases; nucleotides not matched to a gene: 11. Looked up from germline, CDR1 is ENHRY and CDR2 is SYGVKD. CDR3 sequence: CASRRGQPNEQYF. CDR3 DNA sequence: TGTGCCAGCAGACGGGGACAGCCCAACGAGCAGTACTTC.

This clonotype was seen many times. The chain joins TRBV9 to TRBJ1-4, with 12 nucleotides matching TRBD1. This CDR3 is 15 amino acids long. The ends lost 3 bases at V and 7 bases at J; junction bases unmatched: 4. Germline-derived CDR1 and CDR2 are SGDLS and YYNGEE. This CDR3 is CASSAGQGAGEKLFF. CDR3 DNA: TGTGCCAGCAGCGCGGGACAGGGGGCGGGTGAAAAACTGTTTTTT.

Concerning this clonotype: The junction differs from germline at one of its ends, possibly a read error. The chain employs TRBV11-2 and TRBJ2-7, with 11 bases identical to TRBD1. The CDR3 is made up of 14 amino acids. The germline CDR1 and CDR2 sequences are SGHAT and FQNNGV. The chain's CDR3 is CVSTSYGTGGEQYF. In DNA, the CDR3 is TGTGTCAGCACTTCATACGGGACAGGGGGGGAGCAGTACTTC.